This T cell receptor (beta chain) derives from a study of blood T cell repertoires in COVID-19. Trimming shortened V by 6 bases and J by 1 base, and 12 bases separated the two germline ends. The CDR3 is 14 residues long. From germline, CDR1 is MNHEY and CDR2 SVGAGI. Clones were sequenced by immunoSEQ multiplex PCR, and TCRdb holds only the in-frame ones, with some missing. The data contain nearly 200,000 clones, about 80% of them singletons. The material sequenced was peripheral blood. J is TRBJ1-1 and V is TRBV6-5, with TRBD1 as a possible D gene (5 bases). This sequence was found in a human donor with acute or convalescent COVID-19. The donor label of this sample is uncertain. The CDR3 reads CASRDRGGNTEAFF. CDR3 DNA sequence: TGTGCCAGCAGGGATCGCGGGGGGAACACTGAAGCTTTCTTT.